One sample yielded the 8 T cell receptor beta chains listed below, sequenced in a study of tumor and adjacent non-tumor tissue in lung cancer. The template was RNA from unsorted bulk tissue. The library came from three nested PCR rounds adapted from ARM-PCR protocols. TCRdb re-derived calls from the multiplex PCR reads in MiXCR, one entry per CDR3 protein. The sample lists about 76,000 distinct CDR3 sequences, roughly 70% seen once, with over 9.5% in the top ten. Input material: lung tumor tissue. All receptors come from an older woman with non-small cell lung cancer.

Comment on this clonotype: Given the absence of the conserved phenylalanine or tryptophan at the CDR3 end, a read error is likely. This chain joins TRBV7-8 and TRBJ2-5; D not certain. Germline assignment: CDR1 SGHVS and CDR2 FQNEAQ. The CDR3 has 13 amino acids. DNA of the CDR3: TGTGCCAGCAGCTTAACTCAACAAGAGATCCAGTACCTC. Translation: CASSLTQQEIQYL.

This clonotype was counted at least ten times. This sequence joins TRBV10-3 and TRBJ2-7; 7 nucleotides match TRBD1. After removal of 3 bases from V and 10 bases from J, the junction contained 6 bases not matched to a gene. The CDR3 has 12 residues. Germline lookup yields CDR1 ENHRY and CDR2 SYGVKD. The DNA for the CDR3 is TGTGCCATCAGTGACCGACAGGGTGTCCAGTACTTC. This gives the protein CAISDRQGVQYF.

This clonotype showed up many times. The chain couples TRBV12-3 or TRBV12-4 to TRBJ1-2; the match to TRBD1 covers 9 bases. The CDR3 has 17 residues. After removal of 5 bases from V and 0 bases from J, the junction contained 10 bases not matched to a gene. This CDR3 is CASSTSRGQGPNYGYTF. For the CDR3, the DNA is TGTGCCAGCAGTACATCGAGGGGACAGGGTCCTAACTATGGCTACACCTTC.

As concerns this clonotype: No conserved phenylalanine or tryptophan ends this CDR3, so it is likely a read error. The chain has TRBV29-1 and TRBJ2-1; D perhaps matches TRBD2 (5 bases). Per germline, CDR1 SQVTM and CDR2 ANQGSEA. The CDR3 covers 12 residues. CDR3 coding DNA: TGTAGCGCCGCTGACGGGGACAATGAGCAGTTCTTA. Residues: CSAADGDNEQFL.

The chain links TRBV6-6 to TRBJ2-1; no definite D call. V lost 7 bases and J lost 2, with 18 bases in between. The germline V gene encodes CDR1 MNHNY and CDR2 SVGAGI (reference sequence). The CDR3 covers 16 residues. The CDR3 loop reads CASTDLAVRPYNEQFF. CDR3 bases: TGTGCCAGCACCGACCTTGCAGTCCGCCCCTACAATGAGCAGTTCTTC.

Comments on this clonotype: One end of the junction does not line up with germline, which may come from a read error. V usage is TRBV11-1 and J usage is TRBJ2-2; D is perhaps TRBD2 (6 bases). There are 13 residues in the CDR3. Germline CDR1 SGHAT, CDR2 FQDESV (reference sequence). As DNA, the CDR3 is TGTGCCAGTAGCTTAGCTGCCGGAGGGGAGCTGGTTTTT. Its translation is CASSLAAGGELVF.

Comment on this clonotype: Given a much more abundant clone one base away, this may be a read error. The V call is TRBV28, the J call TRBJ2-2; 11 positions match TRBD2. Germline lookup yields CDR1 MDHEN and CDR2 SYDVKM. The length of the CDR3 is 15 residues. CDR3 nucleotide sequence: TGTACCAGCAGACCAACTAGCGGGAGTACCGGGGAGCTGTTTTTT. This translates into CTSRPTSGSTGELFF.

The chain uses TRBV11-1 and TRBJ2-1; D uncertain. Trimming took 6 bases from V and 8 from J, leaving 14 bases between them. CDR1 is SGHAT and CDR2 is FQDESV in the germline V gene (reference sequence). The CDR3 extends over 13 amino acids. CDR3 coding DNA: TGTGCCAGCAGTTACTCTTCCCGGGATGAGCAGTTCTTC. Translated: CASSYSSRDEQFF.